The 10 T cell receptor beta chains reported below all come from one sample, sequenced in a study of early T cells in non-severe SARS-CoV-2 infection. TCRdb reanalysed the 5' RACE reads using MiXCR and keeps one entry per CDR3 protein. This table has tens of thousands of distinct CDR3 sequences, 3.5% to 5% appearing once. Source material: whole blood. The receptors come from an adult who was a healthcare worker with PCR-confirmed SARS-CoV-2 infection or an uninfected control (not recorded which).

The sample holds many counts of this clonotype. The V gene is TRBV12-3 or TRBV12-4, the J gene TRBJ2-7; maybe TRBD1 (5 bases). The CDR3 length is 15 residues. Between the trimmed V and J ends, which lost 3 bases and 3 bases, there was a span of 15 bases. The CDR3 coding sequence is TGTGCCAGCAGTTTTGGGGCCTCCCGTCACTACGAGCAGTACTTC. It yields the protein CASSFGASRHYEQYF.

V and J are TRBV18 and TRBJ2-3, with D unresolved. The CDR3 contains 13 residues. CDR1 is KGHSH and CDR2 is LQKENI in the germline V gene. V lost 2 bases and J 2 bases, leaving 5 bases between the germline ends. CDR3 in DNA: TGTGCCAGCTCACCAGGGGTCACAGATACGCAGTATTTT. It is translated as CASSPGVTDTQYF.

This clonotype was seen at least ten times. The chain carries TRBV6-1 and TRBJ2-2; 9 bases align to TRBD1. V was pared by 7 bases and J by 8 bases, with 8 bases of the junction left unmatched. Germline V gene sequence: CDR1 MNHNS, CDR2 SASEGT. The CDR3 sequence is 14 residues long. This CDR3 reads CASTRDRELGELFF. As DNA, the CDR3 is TGTGCCAGCACTAGGGACAGGGAACTAGGGGAGCTGTTTTTT.

The chain links TRBV5-4 to TRBJ2-1; no clear D gene. CDR1 is SGHNT and CDR2 is YYREEE in the germline V gene (reference sequence). The CDR3 consists of 16 residues. The V end lost 1 base, the J end lost 0 bases, and 11 bases lay between the germline ends. As DNA, the CDR3 is TGTGCCAGCAGCTTGAGTGGGTACAGCTCCTACAATGAGCAGTTCTTC. This gives the protein CASSLSGYSSYNEQFF.

In this sample, this clonotype turned up many times. The rearrangement links TRBV5-1 to TRBJ1-1, with TRBD1 as a possible D gene (6 bases). Trimming removed 1 base at V and 4 bases at J, with 8 bases between. This CDR3 region has 13 residues. The V gene's germline CDR1 is SGHRS and CDR2 YFSETQ. CDR3 in amino acids: CASSLTGFTEAFF. The CDR3 DNA sequence: TGCGCCAGCAGCTTGACAGGGTTCACTGAAGCTTTCTTT.

Ten or more counts support this clonotype. This sequence joins TRBV20-1 and TRBJ2-7; no firm D call. V was shortened by 0 bases and J by 0 bases, with 12 bases between the two germline ends. Germline values: CDR1 DFQATT, CDR2 SNEGSKA (reference sequence). The CDR3 runs to 15 residues. The CDR3 spells CSARDQTAASYEQYF. As DNA, the CDR3 is TGCAGTGCTAGAGATCAAACAGCAGCCTCCTACGAGCAGTACTTC.

As for this clonotype: A much larger clone differs by one base, so this may be a read error. The chain joins TRBV7-6 to TRBJ2-3; no definite D call. Germline V CDR1 and CDR2: SGHVS, FNYEAQ. CDR3 length: 11 residues. CDR3 residues: CANSPPDTQYF. For the CDR3, the DNA is TGTGCCAACAGCCCCCCGGATACGCAGTATTTT.

This clonotype showed up many times. The V and J genes are TRBV29-1 and TRBJ1-2; TRBD1 aligns across 9 bases. The V segment lost 3 bases and the J segment 8 bases; nucleotides outside the gene matches: 7. CDR1 SQVTM and CDR2 ANQGSEA come from the germline V gene. The CDR3 sequence is 13 residues long. CDR3 protein: CSVEGGQGQGYTF. DNA of the CDR3: TGCAGCGTTGAGGGTGGACAGGGGCAGGGCTACACCTTC.

This clonotype was seen many times. The rearrangement joins TRBV9 to TRBJ2-1; TRBD1 matches 7 bases. The CDR3 has 14 residues. Trimming cost V 1 base and J 5 bases; bases outside gene matches: 3. Per the germline V gene, CDR1 is SGDLS and CDR2 is YYNGEE. CDR3 sequence (DNA): TGTGCCAGCAGCGTAAGACAGGGAAACAATGAGCAGTTCTTC. It encodes CASSVRQGNNEQFF.

There are many counts of this clonotype. The rearrangement uses TRBV6-2 or TRBV6-3 and TRBJ2-7, with TRBD1 matching 8 bases. Germline V gives CDR1 MNHEY, CDR2 SVGEGT. The V and J ends lost 4 bases and 2 bases, in that order; junction bases with no gene match: 4. The CDR3 has 14 amino acids. This CDR3 is CASSFGTGTYEQYF. CDR3 DNA sequence: TGTGCCAGCAGTTTTGGGACAGGAACCTACGAGCAGTACTTC.